The 15 T cell receptor beta chains listed next were all sequenced from one sample in a study of prognosis after radiotherapy for stage I lung cancer. With two-round multiplex PCR, TCR beta CDR3 sequences were amplified from genomic DNA. First-round PCR amplification was performed with primers specific to each TRBV and TRBJ gene. MiXCR was run by TCRdb on the multiplex PCR reads, yielding one entry per CDR3 protein. Of roughly 26,000 distinct CDR3 sequences in the sample, approximately 31% were seen once. Sequences were derived from PBMCs, sampled before or after stereotactic body radiation therapy (not recorded which). The receptors were sampled from a donor older than 45 with non-small cell lung cancer.

This clonotype was recorded at least ten times. This rearrangement joins TRBV10-3 to TRBJ2-2; 9 nucleotides agree with TRBD1. V shed 2 bases and J 4 bases; nucleotides not matched to a gene: 5. The CDR3 extends over 16 amino acids. The germline V gene has CDR1 ENHRY and CDR2 SYGVKD. The CDR3 protein is CAISELGTGSTGELFF. CDR3 bases: TGTGCCATCAGTGAGCTTGGGACAGGGAGCACCGGGGAGCTGTTTTTT.

This clonotype was counted many times. V is TRBV7-9 and J is TRBJ2-7; D is possibly TRBD2 (5 bases). The CDR3 length is 13 residues. Germline V gene data show CDR1 as SEHNR and CDR2 as FQNEAQ (reference sequence). V was trimmed by 4 bases and J by 6 bases, leaving 13 bases between them. This CDR3 reads CASSSEGGFEQYF. The CDR3, as DNA: TGTGCCAGCAGCTCAGAGGGCGGGTTCGAGCAGTACTTC.

This clonotype was counted many times. The chain links TRBV29-1 to TRBJ2-3; D gene uncertain. V shed 4 bases and J shed 2 bases, with 4 bases lying between them. The CDR3 sequence is 11 residues long. Germline assignment: CDR1 SQVTM and CDR2 ANQGSEA. Written as DNA, the CDR3 is TGCAGCGTTGCCCCCACAGATACGCAGTATTTT. Amino acids: CSVAPTDTQYF.

This clonotype was seen a few times. The J gene is TRBJ2-4, the V gene TRBV19; 13 bases align to TRBD2. The CDR3 has 19 amino acids. Germline V gene data show CDR1 as LNHDA and CDR2 as SQIVND (reference sequence). The junction had 8 bases not matched to a gene; V was cut back by 3 bases and J by 0 bases. The CDR3 protein is CASSIRTSGGLIAKNIQYF. CDR3 DNA sequence: TGTGCCAGTAGTATCCGGACTAGCGGGGGTTTGATAGCCAAAAACATTCAGTACTTC.

This clonotype came up many times. The chain combines TRBV27 with TRBJ1-3, with D perhaps TRBD1 (6 bases). Germline CDR1 and CDR2: MNHEY and SMNVEV (reference sequence). The CDR3 is 16 residues long. Deletions cut 8 bases from V and 7 bases from J, with 24 bases between. CDR3 sequence reads: CASGDRPQRVGNTIYF. In DNA form, the CDR3 reads TGTGCCAGCGGAGACAGGCCTCAGCGCGTCGGGAACACCATATATTTT.

This sequence joins TRBV19 and TRBJ1-2, with D possibly being TRBD1 (6 bases). Deletions cut 7 bases from V and 6 bases from J, with 21 bases between. In germline, CDR1 is LNHDA, CDR2 SQIVND (reference sequence). The CDR3 runs to 15 residues. In DNA form, the CDR3 reads TGTGCCAGTACACAACCGACAGGCTGGGCCAATGGCTACACCTTC. Protein product: CASTQPTGWANGYTF.

In its sample, this clonotype was seen many times. The chain employs TRBV5-1 and TRBJ2-3, with TRBD1 matching over 8 bases. This CDR3 spans 16 amino acids. Trimming at V came to 2 bases and at J to 4 bases, leaving 9 bases not matched to a gene. From germline, CDR1 is SGHRS and CDR2 YFSETQ. The CDR3 is CASSLQGDPIADTQYF. CDR3 nucleotide sequence: TGCGCCAGCAGCTTACAGGGGGACCCCATCGCAGATACGCAGTATTTT.

This clonotype showed up many times. The V and J genes are TRBV5-1 and TRBJ2-5; TRBD1 matches at 11 bases. Germline CDR1 reads SGHRS; CDR2 reads YFSETQ. CDR3 length: 14 amino acids. Unmatched junction bases numbered 4, after V lost 4 bases and J lost 5 bases. The CDR3 bases are TGCGCCAGCAGCCGGGACAGGGGGATCGAGACCCAGTACTTC. Translation: CASSRDRGIETQYF.

This rearrangement joins TRBV20-1 to TRBJ1-2; D possibly corresponds to TRBD1 (5 bases). V was cut by 1 base and J by 8 bases, with 32 bases left in between. Germline V gene sequence: CDR1 DFQATT, CDR2 SNEGSKA (reference sequence). This CDR3 has 19 amino acids. The CDR3 is CSARVPGGEWGEGIYGYTF. In DNA form, the CDR3 reads TGCAGTGCTAGAGTCCCAGGAGGGGAGTGGGGGGAGGGAATCTACGGCTACACCTTC.

This clonotype was observed at least ten times. This chain uses TRBV7-9 with TRBJ2-5; 10 nucleotides line up with TRBD1. The CDR3 runs 14 residues. Germline loops: CDR1 SEHNR, CDR2 FQNEAQ (reference sequence). The ends lost 5 bases at V and 5 bases at J; junction bases unmatched: 5. The CDR3 protein is CASSHGQGGETQYF. Here the CDR3 DNA reads TGTGCCAGCAGCCATGGACAGGGGGGGGAGACCCAGTACTTC.

This clonotype came up many times. The V call is TRBV5-1, the J call TRBJ2-7, with TRBD2 identical over 12 bases. Germline CDR1 SGHRS, CDR2 YFSETQ. Germline trimming cut 3 bases from V and 7 bases from J; bases unmatched to any gene: 8. The CDR3 spans 15 residues. CDR3 sequence (DNA): TGCGCCAGCAGCTACGGACTAGCGGGGACAGAAGAGCAGTACTTC. Translation: CASSYGLAGTEEQYF.

This clonotype was observed a single time. This CDR3 is CASSSARTLFDTEAFF. CDR3 in DNA: TGTGCCAGCAGTTCAGCCCGGACTCTTTTCGACACTGAAGCTTTCTTT. The chain recombines TRBV6-8 with TRBJ1-1; unclear D gene. This CDR3 is 16 amino acids long. CDR1 and CDR2 from the germline V gene are MNHGY and SAAAGT. V dropped 4 bases and J dropped 3 bases, with 18 bases sitting between them.

In regard to this clonotype: One end of the junction fails to match germline, which may point to a read error. The rearrangement joins TRBV6-7 to TRBJ1-1; D gene ambiguous. TRBV6-7 is an open reading frame, and its role is uncertain. This CDR3 has 13 amino acids. The CDR3 region has the DNA TGTGCCAGCATTTACCGTGCGAACACTGAGGCTTTCTTT. Translation gives CASIYRANTEAFF.

This clonotype has at least ten counts. The rearrangement links TRBV11-3 to TRBJ2-7, with no clear D. The germline gives CDR1 SGHNT, CDR2 YENEEA. Trimming took off 5 bases at V and 2 bases at J, with 13 bases between the two ends. The CDR3 has 14 amino acids. CDR3: CASSPNADAYEQYF. CDR3 nucleotides: TGTGCCAGCAGCCCCAATGCCGACGCCTACGAGCAGTACTTC.

This clonotype occurred many times. The chain joins TRBV9 to TRBJ2-6; possible D gene TRBD1, 7 bases. The CDR3 totals 15 residues. V lost 4 bases to trimming and J lost 0 bases, with 8 bases between them. Per germline, CDR1 SGDLS and CDR2 YYNGEE. CDR3: CASSQGGSGANVLTF. The DNA for the CDR3 is TGTGCCAGCAGCCAGGGGGGCTCTGGGGCCAACGTCCTGACTTTC.